The 17 T cell receptor beta chains presented below share a single source sample, sequenced in a study of blood T cell repertoires in COVID-19. TCRdb keeps only in-frame clones here, not all; method: immunoSEQ multiplex PCR. The sample includes fewer than 350,000 clones, around 88% seen only once; the top ten take 13%. The sequenced sample was peripheral blood. These receptors were collected from a woman in her seventies with COVID-19, enrolled during active disease.

The chain employs TRBV18 and TRBJ2-3; TRBD1 agrees at 8 bases. Trimming removed 2 bases from V and 5 bases from J; junction bases left unmatched: 3. Germline V gene sequence: CDR1 KGHSH, CDR2 LQKENI. This CDR3 has 14 amino acids. The chain's CDR3 is CASSPNGQGDTQYF. CDR3 DNA: TGTGCCAGCTCACCAAACGGACAGGGAGATACGCAGTATTTT.

This sequence joins TRBV10-2 and TRBJ2-1; possible D gene TRBD2, 6 bases. Trimming cost V 5 bases and J 0 bases, with 11 bases left between them. The germline gives CDR1 WSHSY, CDR2 SAAADI. The CDR3 spans 15 residues. The CDR3 sequence: CASSQHGSSYNEQFF. In DNA form, the CDR3 reads TGCGCCAGCAGTCAACACGGGAGCTCCTACAATGAGCAGTTCTTC.

The gene calls are TRBV19 and TRBJ2-7; maybe TRBD1 (5 bases). The V gene lost 8 bases and the J gene lost 0 bases, with 14 bases spanning the gap. CDR1 is LNHDA and CDR2 is SQIVND in the germline V gene (reference sequence). The CDR3 runs 14 residues. The CDR3 DNA follows: TGTGCCAGTTCTCCCGGACACCCCTCCTACGAGCAGTACTTC. This codes for CASSPGHPSYEQYF.

This clone appeared a single time. The chain recombines TRBV2 with TRBJ2-1; 10 positions match TRBD1. Germline V CDR1 and CDR2: SNHLY, FYNNEI. V trimming: 5 bases; J trimming: 5 bases; junction bases outside the gene matches: 9. This CDR3 region has 16 residues. The CDR3 sequence is CASSPTGGLVNNEQFF. For the CDR3, the DNA is TGTGCCAGCAGTCCGACAGGGGGCCTTGTTAACAATGAGCAGTTCTTC.

V is TRBV10-3 and J is TRBJ2-1; TRBD2 matches 7 bases. J gave up 9 bases and V 10 bases, and 15 bases lay outside the gene matches. Looked up from germline, CDR1 is ENHRY and CDR2 is SYGVKD. CDR3 length: 14 residues. In DNA, the CDR3 is TGTGCCACCACTGGGGGGGGAACCCTCGCTGAGCAGTTCTTC. Translation: CATTGGGTLAEQFF.

The chain recombines TRBV5-6 with TRBJ2-1; 12 bases are a match to TRBD2. J lost 7 bases, V lost 4 bases, and 9 bases had no gene match. Germline lookup yields CDR1 SGHDT and CDR2 YYEEEE. The CDR3 consists of 16 residues. CDR3 sequence reads: CASSPPTSGGRNEQFF. CDR3 sequence (DNA): TGTGCCAGCAGCCCGCCGACTAGCGGGGGTAGGAATGAGCAGTTCTTC.

This chain uses TRBV6-1 with TRBJ2-7, with D possibly matching TRBD1 (6 bases). V shed 0 bases and J shed 6 bases, with 12 bases lying between them. Germline V CDR1 and CDR2: MNHNS, SASEGT. There are 14 residues in the CDR3. DNA of the CDR3: TGTGCCAGCAGTGAAGCAGGCAGCAGGGGCGAGCAGTACTTC. It encodes CASSEAGSRGEQYF.

The gene calls are TRBV24-1 and TRBJ1-1, with 7 bases matching TRBD1. Germline V gene sequence: CDR1 KGHDR, CDR2 SFDVKD. With 3 bases clipped from V and 10 bases from J, the junction kept 13 bases outside the gene matches. The CDR3 sequence is 15 residues long. The CDR3 spells CATSDTRGLSGGAFF. CDR3 bases: TGTGCCACCAGTGATACCAGGGGATTATCAGGGGGAGCTTTCTTT.

The V and J genes are TRBV5-1 and TRBJ2-7, with D tentatively TRBD2 (5 bases). This CDR3 comprises 14 residues. Trimming pared 0 bases from V and 3 bases from J, leaving 10 bases between. Germline V gene data show CDR1 as SGHRS and CDR2 as YFSETQ. CDR3 residues: CASSLGETFYEQYF. CDR3 nucleotides: TGCGCCAGCAGCTTGGGGGAGACATTCTACGAGCAGTACTTC.

In DNA, the CDR3 is TGTGCCAGCAGCCTGACAGCCCGTTTTTATGGCTACACCTTC. Amino acid sequence: CASSLTARFYGYTF. The rearrangement links TRBV6-5 to TRBJ1-2, with D perhaps TRBD1 (5 bases). This CDR3 is 14 amino acids long. V lost 6 bases and J 5 bases, leaving 16 bases between the germline ends. Per the germline V gene, CDR1 is MNHEY and CDR2 is SVGAGI.

The rearrangement uses TRBV9 and TRBJ2-3; D not resolved. Germline CDR1 is SGDLS and CDR2 is YYNGEE. The CDR3 totals 13 residues. The V end was cut by 2 bases, the J end by 3 bases, with 7 bases between. CDR3 bases: TGTGCCAGCAGCGTTCGAGCTACAGATACGCAGTATTTT. It encodes CASSVRATDTQYF.

V is TRBV5-1 and J is TRBJ2-3, with 13 bases that match TRBD2. Germline loops: CDR1 SGHRS, CDR2 YFSETQ. This CDR3 comprises 18 residues. Trimming cost V 4 bases and J 0 bases; bases outside gene matches: 8. The CDR3 is CASSRGTSGDLSTDTQYF. CDR3 nucleotide sequence: TGCGCCAGCAGCAGGGGGACTAGCGGGGACCTAAGCACAGATACGCAGTATTTT. The full variable domain, completed using reference TRBV5-1 and TRBJ2-3, is KAGVTQTPRYLIKTRGQQVTLSCSPISGHRSVSWYQQTPGQGLQFLFEYFSETQRNKGNFPGRFSGRQFSNSRSEMNVSTLELGDSALYLCASSRGTSGDLSTDTQYFGPGTRLTVL.

This rearrangement joins TRBV21-1 to TRBJ1-3. TRBV21-1 is a recognized pseudogene. The CDR3 covers 17 residues. The CDR3 DNA sequence: TGTGCCAGCAGCCCTCACCCGGGGGGAGTTGCTGGAAACACCATATATTTT. This encodes CASSPHPGGVAGNTIYF.

The chain recombines TRBV30 with TRBJ1-2, with D possibly matching TRBD1 (5 bases). The CDR3 totals 14 residues. The ends were cut back, 4 bases at V and 4 bases at J, with 16 bases in the middle. Germline loops: CDR1 GTSNPN, CDR2 SVGIG (reference sequence). CDR3 loop: CAWIPGLGGYGYTF. The CDR3 DNA reads as TGTGCCTGGATTCCGGGACTCGGAGGCTATGGCTACACCTTC.

The J gene is TRBJ1-2, the V gene TRBV5-1, with 8 bases fitting TRBD1. The CDR3 is made up of 14 amino acids. Germline trimming cut 0 bases from V and 2 bases from J; bases unmatched to any gene: 0. Per germline, CDR1 SGHRS and CDR2 YFSETQ. The CDR3 sequence: CASSLGQGNYGYTF. CDR3 DNA: TGCGCCAGCAGCTTGGGACAGGGGAACTATGGCTACACCTTC.

J is TRBJ1-1 and V is TRBV20-1, with a tentative D call TRBD1 (6 bases). Trimming pared 3 bases from V and 6 bases from J, leaving 11 bases between. The V gene's germline CDR1 is DFQATT and CDR2 SNEGSKA (reference sequence). The CDR3 consists of 12 residues. This CDR3 reads CSASDNRAEAFF. The CDR3 DNA reads as TGCAGTGCTAGTGACAACAGGGCTGAAGCTTTCTTT.

V usage is TRBV24-1 and J usage is TRBJ2-7; the D gene is possibly TRBD1 (6 bases). The germline V and J ends were trimmed by 7 bases and 3 bases, with 9 bases remaining between them. This CDR3 comprises 12 residues. The germline gives CDR1 KGHDR, CDR2 SFDVKD. The DNA of the CDR3 is TGTGCCACCAGCCAACAGGGCTACGAGCAGTACTTC. Protein product: CATSQQGYEQYF.